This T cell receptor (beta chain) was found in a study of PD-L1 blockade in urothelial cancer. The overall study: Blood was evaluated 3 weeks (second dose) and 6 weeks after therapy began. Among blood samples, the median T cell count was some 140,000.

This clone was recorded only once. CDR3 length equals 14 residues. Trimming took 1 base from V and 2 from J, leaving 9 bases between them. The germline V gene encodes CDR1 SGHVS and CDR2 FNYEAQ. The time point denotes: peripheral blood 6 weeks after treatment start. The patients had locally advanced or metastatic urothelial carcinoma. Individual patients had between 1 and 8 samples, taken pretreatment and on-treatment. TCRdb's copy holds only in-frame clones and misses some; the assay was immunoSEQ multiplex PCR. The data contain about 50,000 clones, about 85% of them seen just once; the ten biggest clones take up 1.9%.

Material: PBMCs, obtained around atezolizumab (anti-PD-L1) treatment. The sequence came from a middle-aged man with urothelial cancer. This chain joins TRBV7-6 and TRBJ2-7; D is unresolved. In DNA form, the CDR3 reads TGTGCCAGCAGCTTAGAGCCTCCCGCCTACGAGCAGTACTTC. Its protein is CASSLEPPAYEQYF.